This TCR beta chain is from a study of siplizumab effects on memory and regulatory T cells (dated by TCRdb to between 2018 and 2020). For the study in its entirety: The study looked at the effect of siplizumab, an anti-CD2 antibody, on alloreactive T-cell subsets in allogeneic mixed lymphocyte reactions made from human PBMCs.

To note about this clone: Its antigen is still unknown. One end of the junction fails to match germline, which may point to a read error.

Broad study findings and their caveats: Whether proliferating Tregs from siplizumab cultures actually had suppressive function was not functionally confirmed. Among mappable alloreactive CD4+ clones, the Treg-derived fraction averaged nearly 70% with siplizumab versus around 27% in control reactions. Sequences below about 10^-5 frequency were poorly captured, so only a minor fraction of alloreactive clones could be mapped to unstimulated subsets. Greater diversity appeared to be present in unstimulated naive T cells than in memory T cells, and a substantial contribution to the alloresponse seemed to be made by naive cells. Siplizumab significantly lowered the cumulative frequency of alloreactive sequences that could be traced to unstimulated CD4+ memory T cells. About 80-97% of proliferating CD4+ or CD8+ clones could not be given a naive or memory phenotype.

The cysteine opens and the phenylalanine closes a CDR3 of 12 amino acids. Left in the record is the CDR3 DNA by itself, 36 bases read in frame from the first base. The germline V gene (reference sequence) provides CDR1 GTSNPN and CDR2 SVGIG. Sorted unstimulated T cells and proliferating T cells recovered from mixed lymphocyte reactions were subjected to TCRbeta CDR3 sequencing. Fresh whole blood from nine to ten HLA-typed healthy donors was used as the source from which PBMCs were isolated. Library creation used the immunoSEQ multiplex PCR assay. Each sample had 10^5 or so TCR templates assayed by the deep sequencing platform. Genomic DNA extracted from sorted T cells was used for TCRbeta CDR3 sequencing. Per the source publication's procedure: The R programming language was used for clonal analysis of the TCRbeta CDR3 data. Unstimulated samples were compared with post-reaction CFSE-low samples to define alloreactive CD4+ and CD8+ clones. Alloreactive CD4+ clones were assigned to regulatory or non-regulatory origin by matching sequences to sorted unstimulated Treg and non-Treg repertoires. TCRdb re-hosts the immuneACCESS table, in-frame sequences only. Its copies lack some clones; in the studies checked, an unresolved V gene accounts for under half of them, and the cause for the rest is not known. V, J and clone size are taken as reported in that table, and D and trimming were inferred from the DNA itself. The sample profile shows 120,000 or so clones; more than 90% of them were found once. The ten top clones hold 1% to 1.5% of the sample.

The clonotype was recovered from a human donor in good health. The sample was CD4+ T cells sorted from blood. The rearranged segments are TRBV30 and TRBJ2-7; 13 junctional bases match TRBD2. In nucleotides, the sequence is TGTGCCTATATACTAGCGGGAGGGCCGGGGCACTTC. Its protein reads: CAYILAGGPGHF.